The T cell receptor beta chain under discussion was sequenced for a study of OX40 agonist ivuxolimab in advanced cancers. CDR1 and CDR2 from the germline V gene are MNHEY and SVGAGI. This CDR3 contains 15 residues. The V end lost 3 bases, the J end lost 2 bases, and 13 bases lay between the germline ends. Clones were read by immunoSEQ multiplex PCR, and TCRdb kept only the in-frame ones, dropping some. The table shows 55,000 to 65,000 clones, with approximately 86% occurring only once. The chain employs TRBV6-5 and TRBJ1-1; D is undetermined. This TCR was sampled from an adult with an advanced solid tumor such as melanoma, head and neck, liver or kidney cancer. The starting material was CD4+ or CD8+ T cells sorted from blood, obtained in a trial of the OX40 agonist ivuxolimab. CDR3 nucleotides: TGTGCCAGCAGTTATGCCGGATCTACTAACACTGAAGCTTTCTTT. This gives the protein CASSYAGSTNTEAFF.